This TCR beta chain was observed in a study of CD4 T cell repertoires in COVID-19. The study, taken as a whole, reports: In SARS-CoV and/or HKU1 spike cultures, between about 6 and 25% of SARS-CoV-2 clonotypes reappeared.

The CDR3 has 17 residues. CDR1 is SGHDT, CDR2 YYEEEE, per germline. V shed 4 bases, J shed 5 bases, and the junction held 18 bases outside the gene matches. Clones were sequenced by immunoSEQ multiplex PCR, and TCRdb holds only the in-frame ones, with some missing. The data hold some 71,000 clones, with roughly 85% observed a single time. To note about this clone: Antigen unknown.

This clonotype originated in a human donor who had COVID-19. The chain couples TRBV5-6 to TRBJ2-7, with TRBD1 identical over 7 bases. Sequences were derived from CD4+ T cells from peripheral blood, sampled after recovery from COVID-19. CDR3: CASSPFRGRPKVNEQYF. The CDR3 DNA reads as TGTGCCAGCAGCCCATTTAGGGGGCGTCCCAAGGTCAACGAGCAGTACTTC.